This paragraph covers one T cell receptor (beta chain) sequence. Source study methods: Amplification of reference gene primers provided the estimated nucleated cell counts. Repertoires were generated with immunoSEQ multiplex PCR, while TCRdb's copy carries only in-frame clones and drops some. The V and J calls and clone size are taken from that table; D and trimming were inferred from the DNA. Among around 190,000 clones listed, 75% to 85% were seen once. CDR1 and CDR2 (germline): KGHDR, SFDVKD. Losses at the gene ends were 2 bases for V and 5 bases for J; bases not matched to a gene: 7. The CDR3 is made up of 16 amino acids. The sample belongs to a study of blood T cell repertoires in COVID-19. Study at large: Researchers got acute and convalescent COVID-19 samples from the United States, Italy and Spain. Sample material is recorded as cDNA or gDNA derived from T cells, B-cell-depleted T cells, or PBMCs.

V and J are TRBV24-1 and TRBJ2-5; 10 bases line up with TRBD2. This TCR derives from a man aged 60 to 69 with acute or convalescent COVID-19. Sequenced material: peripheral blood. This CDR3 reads CATSDSVSGRSETQYF. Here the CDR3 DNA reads TGTGCCACCAGTGATTCGGTTAGCGGGAGGAGTGAGACCCAGTACTTC.